This T cell receptor beta chain was found in a study of blood T cell repertoires in COVID-19. As for the study in general: COVID-19 samples collected from the United States, Italy and Spain covered acute and convalescent phases. Sample material is recorded as cDNA or gDNA derived from T cells, B-cell-depleted T cells, or PBMCs.

Per the authors' pipeline: Amplifying reference gene primers gave estimates of nucleated cell counts. Assay used: immunoSEQ multiplex PCR; TCRdb lists only in-frame clones, some missing. V, J and clone size were drawn from that table, and D and trimming were deduced from the DNA. This sample has more than 100,000 clones, with around 83% found just once. The germline V gene encodes CDR1 SGHRS and CDR2 YFSETQ. CDR3 size: 17 residues. Unmatched junction bases numbered 12, after V lost 4 bases and J lost 4 bases. The TCR sequence derives from a woman in her fifties or sixties with acute or convalescent COVID-19. This sequence joins TRBV5-1 and TRBJ2-3; 10 bases agree with TRBD1. The sequencing input was peripheral blood. CDR3 nucleotides: TGCGCCAGCAGCCAGGGACAGGGGTCGTATCGGGCAGATACGCAGTATTTT. Amino acid sequence: CASSQGQGSYRADTQYF.